One sample yielded the 19 T cell receptor beta chains listed below, sequenced in a study of T-cell reconstitution after alpha-beta-depleted transplantation in children. The TCRbeta library was prepared with unique molecular identifiers. TCRdb analysed the PCR reads with MiXCR anew, one entry per CDR3 protein. The table records just under 550,000 distinct CDR3 sequences, around 16% of them present only once. Material: PBMCs from the stem cell graft donor, obtained from the stem cell graft. Receptors were obtained from a human donor who donated a stem cell graft to a child with acute lymphoblastic leukemia.

This chain uses TRBV7-9 with TRBJ2-7; 9 nucleotides agree with TRBD2. Germline CDR1 is SEHNR and CDR2 is FQNEAQ (reference sequence). The ends lost 5 bases at V and 5 bases at J; junction bases unmatched: 13. The CDR3 is made up of 16 amino acids. DNA for the CDR3: TGTGCCAGCAGCGACTCCAGGCGGGAGGGCCCAGACGAGCAGTACTTC. Residues: CASSDSRREGPDEQYF.

This clonotype was counted a few times. This chain uses TRBV20-1 with TRBJ1-4, with 8 bases that match TRBD1. The CDR3 runs 13 residues. Germline-derived CDR1 and CDR2 are DFQATT and SNEGSKA (reference sequence). V shed 7 bases and J 3 bases; nucleotides not matched to a gene: 4. The CDR3 region is CSVSGGPNEKLFF. The CDR3 bases are TGCAGTGTTTCAGGGGGCCCTAATGAAAAACTGTTTTTT.

This clonotype was seen more than once but under ten times. The rearrangement links TRBV12-3 or TRBV12-4 to TRBJ1-1; TRBD1 might be the D (6 bases). Trimming took off 1 base at V and 10 bases at J, with 16 bases between the two ends. The CDR3 length is 14 residues. DNA for the CDR3: TGTGCCAGCAGTTTAGACAGCGGCGAGGGGGGAGCTTTCTTT. Translating gives CASSLDSGEGGAFF.

The chain recombines TRBV12-3 or TRBV12-4 with TRBJ2-7, with 8 bases lining up with TRBD1. The CDR3 is 15 residues long. V dropped 6 bases and J dropped 6; count of bases not matched to a gene: 13. Here the CDR3 reads CASSQTGTGASEQYF. The DNA for the CDR3 is TGTGCCAGCAGCCAGACCGGGACAGGTGCCTCCGAGCAGTACTTC.

V is TRBV6-1 and J is TRBJ2-7; 9 nucleotides agree with TRBD2. V lost 6 bases and J lost 4; bases outside the gene matches: 10. The CDR3 runs to 15 residues. Germline loops: CDR1 MNHNS, CDR2 SASEGT. The CDR3 nucleotides are TGTGCCAGCAGCCCCAGAGCGGGAGGCTGGTACGAGCAGTACTTC. As protein: CASSPRAGGWYEQYF.

J is TRBJ2-1 and V is TRBV20-1; 9 nucleotides agree with TRBD2. Germline CDR1 and CDR2: DFQATT and SNEGSKA (reference sequence). This CDR3 is built from 12 residues. The CDR3 DNA reads TGCACTCCGGGACTAGCATCCAATGAGCAGTTCTTC. Amino acids: CTPGLASNEQFF.

This clonotype was observed a handful of times. The chain employs TRBV11-2 and TRBJ1-1; D unclear. The CDR3 has 14 residues. Per germline, CDR1 SGHAT and CDR2 FQNNGV. V was trimmed by 3 bases and J by 6 bases, leaving 14 bases between them. The chain's CDR3 is CASSFKAVFPEAFF. In nucleotides, the CDR3 is TGTGCCAGCAGCTTTAAGGCGGTTTTCCCTGAAGCTTTCTTT.

This clonotype was counted only a few times. The V gene is TRBV9, the J gene TRBJ2-3; D perhaps matches TRBD2 (6 bases). With 7 bases removed from V and 4 bases from J, the gap between germline ends came to 13 bases. The CDR3 runs 13 residues. Germline-derived CDR1 and CDR2 are SGDLS and YYNGEE. As DNA, the CDR3 is TGTGCCAGCGGAGGAGGGATGGCAGATACGCAGTATTTT. Protein sequence: CASGGGMADTQYF.

This clonotype was detected only a few times. The chain couples TRBV14 to TRBJ2-1; 11 bases fit TRBD2. Looked up from germline, CDR1 is SGHDN and CDR2 is FVKESK. This CDR3 has 15 residues. The V and J ends lost 4 bases and 9 bases, in that order; junction bases with no gene match: 8. This CDR3 is CASSRSSGRDTEQFF. In nucleotides, the CDR3 is TGTGCCAGCAGCCGGAGTAGCGGGAGGGACACTGAGCAGTTCTTC.

This clonotype has more than one count but fewer than ten. The CDR3 sequence: CASSLGVAVNEQFF. CDR3 nucleotides: TGTGCCAGCAGCTTAGGGGTAGCCGTCAATGAGCAGTTCTTC. The chain joins TRBV7-9 to TRBJ2-1; D unresolved. Germline CDR1 SEHNR, CDR2 FQNEAQ (reference sequence). V lost 1 base and J 6 bases, leaving 10 bases between the germline ends. The CDR3 spans 14 residues.

The chain employs TRBV12-3 or TRBV12-4 and TRBJ2-3, with D unresolved. The CDR3 has 16 residues. Trimming stripped 3 bases from V and 2 bases from J, with 15 bases between. CDR3 nucleotides: TGTGCCAGCAGTTTGCCCTTCTCGCGGTTCACAGATACGCAGTATTTT. Translated: CASSLPFSRFTDTQYF.

There are a few counts of this clonotype. The chain uses TRBV4-2 and TRBJ2-1; 9 positions agree with TRBD2. The germline V gene has CDR1 LGHNA and CDR2 YNFKEQ. The junction had 6 bases not matched to a gene; V was cut back by 1 base and J by 8 bases. This CDR3 has 15 amino acids. The CDR3 nucleotides are TGTGCCAGCAGCCAAGGGAGCGGGAGGTCGGATGAGCAGTTCTTC. Its translation: CASSQGSGRSDEQFF.

The chain has TRBV19 and TRBJ2-7, with 8 nucleotides matching TRBD1. After removal of 3 bases from V and 5 bases from J, the junction contained 6 bases not matched to a gene. The CDR3 runs 14 residues. In germline, CDR1 is LNHDA, CDR2 SQIVND (reference sequence). CDR3 sequence: CASSISDRGNEQYF. DNA for the CDR3: TGTGCCAGTAGTATCTCCGACAGGGGCAACGAGCAGTACTTC.

This clonotype was picked up many times. This chain links TRBV7-3 with TRBJ2-1; 7 nucleotides line up with TRBD2. Germline CDR1 reads SGHTA; CDR2 reads FQGTGA. J lost 4 bases, V lost 5 bases, and 8 bases had no gene match. The CDR3 runs to 15 residues. The CDR3 DNA reads as TGTGCCAGCAGCAGCGGGACTCGAGGGTACAATGAGCAGTTCTTC. Translating gives CASSSGTRGYNEQFF.

The chain combines TRBV27 with TRBJ2-7, with TRBD1 matching over 7 bases. The CDR3 contains 17 residues. Losses at the gene ends were 4 bases for V and 0 bases for J; bases not matched to a gene: 12. Germline loops: CDR1 MNHEY, CDR2 SMNVEV (reference sequence). The CDR3 here is CASSSYSQGGLSYEQYF. Here the CDR3 DNA reads TGTGCCAGCAGTTCCTACTCTCAAGGGGGCCTCTCCTACGAGCAGTACTTC.

This chain uses TRBV27 with TRBJ1-2; 7 positions match TRBD1. In germline, CDR1 is MNHEY, CDR2 SMNVEV (reference sequence). The CDR3 contains 17 residues. The ends lost 3 bases at V and 2 bases at J; junction bases unmatched: 12. CDR3 protein: CASSLTSWTGANYGYTF. The CDR3, as DNA: TGTGCCAGCAGTTTGACCTCGTGGACAGGAGCGAACTATGGCTACACCTTC.

V usage is TRBV4-1 and J usage is TRBJ1-1; TRBD1 aligns across 10 bases. Germline CDR1 MGHRA, CDR2 YSYEKL. The junction had 9 bases not matched to a gene; V was cut back by 6 bases and J by 5 bases. The CDR3 length is 15 residues. This CDR3 reads CASRIPGQGKTEAFF. In DNA, the CDR3 is TGCGCCAGCAGGATCCCGGGACAGGGGAAGACTGAAGCTTTCTTT.

In its sample, this clonotype was seen a few times. The chain employs TRBV20-1 and TRBJ2-7; 11 bases fit TRBD2. Germline loops: CDR1 DFQATT, CDR2 SNEGSKA (reference sequence). This CDR3 spans 13 amino acids. V gave up 5 bases and J gave up 3 bases; unmatched junction bases: 3. The CDR3 protein is CSALSGGDYEQYF. Here the CDR3 DNA reads TGCAGTGCTCTTAGCGGGGGGGACTACGAGCAGTACTTC.

This clonotype was picked up many times. The chain carries TRBV9 and TRBJ1-2, with 8 bases matching TRBD1. CDR1 SGDLS and CDR2 YYNGEE come from the germline V gene. Germline trimming cut 2 bases from V and 6 bases from J; bases unmatched to any gene: 9. There are 15 residues in the CDR3. The CDR3 spells CASSVFRDRSNGYTF. The CDR3 DNA sequence: TGTGCCAGCAGCGTCTTCCGGGACAGGTCGAATGGCTACACCTTC.